Following are 17 T cell receptor beta chains from one sample sequenced in a study of technical replicates of blood from a handful of donors (dated by TCRdb to 2016 to 2017). The method was the immunoSEQ multiplex PCR assay. TCRdb took this table from immuneACCESS and kept in-frame rearrangements with V and J called. Such tables lack part of the clones; where checked against another copy, unresolved V genes explain under half of the gap, and the rest is unexplained. The sample table holds 10,000 to 15,000 clones, of which around 79% were seen once. The biggest ten clones account for roughly an eighth of the sample. Sequenced sample: PBMCs. Receptors were obtained from a human donor in good health.

The J gene is TRBJ1-2, the V gene TRBV7-9; TRBD1 might be the D (6 bases). CDR3 length: 13 amino acids. The germline V gene has CDR1 SEHNR and CDR2 FQNEAQ (reference sequence). With 3 bases removed from V and 5 bases from J, the gap between germline ends came to 10 bases. This chain's CDR3 is CASSFWGRYGYTF. As DNA, the CDR3 is TGTGCCAGCAGCTTTTGGGGGCGTTATGGCTACACCTTC.

In DNA, the CDR3 is TGTGCCACCAGCAGGGGGCCACATCCCCCGAACTATGGCTACACCTTC. This gives the protein CATSRGPHPPNYGYTF. V and J are TRBV15 and TRBJ1-2; D may be TRBD1 (5 bases). The CDR3 runs to 16 residues. CDR1 is LNHNV and CDR2 is YYDKDF in the germline V gene (reference sequence). Between the trimmed V and J ends, which lost 3 bases and 2 bases, there was a span of 16 bases.

The chain employs TRBV9 and TRBJ1-1, with D tentatively TRBD1 (5 bases). From germline, CDR1 is SGDLS and CDR2 YYNGEE. Trimming took 4 bases from V and 7 from J, leaving 14 bases between them. The CDR3 is made up of 13 amino acids. The CDR3 DNA is TGTGCCAGCAGCCCCCAACAGGAGGGTGAAGCTTTCTTT. Amino acid sequence: CASSPQQEGEAFF.

The V gene is TRBV19, the J gene TRBJ1-2; 10 nucleotides line up with TRBD1. Germline V gives CDR1 LNHDA, CDR2 SQIVND (reference sequence). J was trimmed by 2 bases and V by 4 bases; bases with no gene match: 4. The CDR3 contains 15 residues. CDR3 sequence (DNA): TGTGCCAGTAGTAGTGGACAGGGGGGCAACTATGGCTACACCTTC. Protein: CASSSGQGGNYGYTF.

This clone was seen just once. The rearrangement joins TRBV19 to TRBJ2-5; 13 bases are a match to TRBD2. The V gene's germline CDR1 is LNHDA and CDR2 SQIVND (reference sequence). V trimming: 7 bases; J trimming: 2 bases; junction bases outside the gene matches: 7. This CDR3 has 16 residues. The CDR3 loop is CASTQTSGRRQETQYF. The CDR3 coding sequence is TGTGCCAGTACTCAGACTAGCGGGAGGCGACAAGAGACCCAGTACTTC. The variable domain in full, with the rest retrieved from reference TRBV19 and TRBJ2-5, is DGGITQSPKYLFRKEGQNVTLSCEQNLNHDAMYWYRQDPGQGLRLIYYSQIVNDFQKGDIAEGYSVSREKKESFPLTVTSAQKNPTAFYLCASTQTSGRRQETQYFGPGTRLLVL.

V is TRBV7-9 and J is TRBJ2-2, with D perhaps matching TRBD1 (5 bases). The CDR3 is made up of 17 amino acids. Looked up from germline, CDR1 is SEHNR and CDR2 is FQNEAQ (reference sequence). V was cut by 3 bases and J by 2 bases, with 16 bases left in between. The CDR3 reads CASSLTATLPNTGELFF. For the CDR3, the DNA is TGTGCCAGCAGCTTGACAGCCACATTACCTAACACCGGGGAGCTGTTTTTT.

The chain is built from TRBV11-1 and TRBJ2-3; 8 nucleotides match TRBD2. The CDR3 has 19 amino acids. Germline V lookup: CDR1 SGHAT, CDR2 FQDESV (reference sequence). The V segment lost 5 bases and the J segment 3 bases; nucleotides outside the gene matches: 19. CDR3 amino acids: CASSHTVGASGSLTDTQYF. The CDR3, as DNA: TGTGCCAGCAGCCACACGGTCGGGGCTAGCGGGTCTTTAACAGATACGCAGTATTTT.

The V gene is TRBV5-5, the J gene TRBJ2-5; perhaps TRBD2 as D (7 bases). CDR1 is SGHKS, CDR2 YYEKEE, per germline (reference sequence). The CDR3 length is 16 residues. Deletions cut 3 bases from V and 4 bases from J, with 19 bases between. The DNA for the CDR3 is TGTGCCAGCAGCTGGGGCCGGGGGGCGCTAGGAGAGACCCAGTACTTC. As protein: CASSWGRGALGETQYF.

The CDR3 nucleotides are TGTGCCAGCAGCCAAGGTGACCCTAGGCAGTATTTT. This codes for CASSQGDPRQYF. J is TRBJ2-3 and V is TRBV4-2; D call uncertain. The CDR3 has 12 residues. V was cut by 1 base and J by 11 bases, with 10 bases left in between. From germline, CDR1 is LGHNA and CDR2 YNFKEQ.

This sequence joins TRBV7-6 and TRBJ1-5, with TRBD1 matching over 7 bases. The CDR3 length is 15 residues. Germline CDR1 and CDR2: SGHVS and FNYEAQ. Trimming cost V 5 bases and J 6 bases; bases outside gene matches: 10. The DNA of the CDR3 is TGTGCCAGCAGCGCCGAGACAGGGTTGGGTCAGCCCCAGCATTTT. This gives the protein CASSAETGLGQPQHF. Based on the CDR3 plus reference TRBV7-6 and TRBJ1-5, the full variable domain is GAGVSQSPRYKVTKRGQDVALRCDPISGHVSLYWYRQALGQGPEFLTYFNYEAQQDKSGLPNDRFSAERPEGSISTLTIQRTEQRDSAMYRCASSAETGLGQPQHFGDGTRLSIL.

V usage is TRBV30 and J usage is TRBJ2-5; TRBD2 matches at 13 bases. From germline, CDR1 is GTSNPN and CDR2 SVGIG (reference sequence). V lost 5 bases and J lost 2; bases outside the gene matches: 5. This CDR3 spans 15 amino acids. CDR3 protein: CAWGGTSGVQETQYF. As DNA, the CDR3 is TGTGCCTGGGGGGGGACTAGCGGGGTACAAGAGACCCAGTACTTC.

The chain links TRBV5-6 to TRBJ1-4, with 8 bases identical to TRBD1. Germline V gives CDR1 SGHDT, CDR2 YYEEEE. The CDR3 has 15 amino acids. J lost 8 bases, V lost 0 bases, and 6 bases had no gene match. The CDR3 sequence is CASSLGQGAKEKLFF. As DNA, the CDR3 is TGTGCCAGCAGCTTGGGGCAGGGGGCGAAAGAAAAACTGTTTTTT.

The chain links TRBV11-1 to TRBJ2-5, with D possibly matching TRBD1 (5 bases). Germline V gives CDR1 SGHAT, CDR2 FQDESV (reference sequence). Trimming removed 0 bases at V and 5 bases at J, with 13 bases between. This CDR3 region has 15 residues. The CDR3 DNA follows: TGTGCCAGCAGCTTAGCACGGGCAGGGCTGGAGACCCAGTACTTC. Translating gives CASSLARAGLETQYF.

This chain links TRBV9 with TRBJ2-7, with D possibly being TRBD1 (6 bases). CDR3 length: 15 residues. Per germline, CDR1 SGDLS and CDR2 YYNGEE. Trimming cost V 0 bases and J 7 bases, with 17 bases left between them. The chain's CDR3 is CASSVEGQPLGEQYF. The CDR3 DNA is TGTGCCAGCAGCGTAGAAGGACAGCCTCTGGGAGAGCAGTACTTC.

This clone was detected once. J is TRBJ2-3 and V is TRBV30; TRBD1 matches 11 bases. Germline values: CDR1 GTSNPN, CDR2 SVGIG (reference sequence). Trimming cost V 7 bases and J 4 bases; bases outside gene matches: 1. This CDR3 has 12 residues. CDR3 sequence: CASDRGPDTQYF. CDR3 bases: TGTGCCTCGGACAGGGGGCCAGATACGCAGTATTTT.

This clone was seen a handful of times. The V gene is TRBV19, the J gene TRBJ1-2, with a weak D call TRBD1 (5 bases). Germline V gene lookup returns CDR1 LNHDA and CDR2 SQIVND (reference sequence). The CDR3 has 16 residues. Trimming stripped 5 bases from V and 3 bases from J, with 19 bases between. This chain's CDR3 is CASSPRSGGDHYGYTF. CDR3 in DNA: TGTGCCAGTAGTCCCCGATCGGGGGGAGATCACTATGGCTACACCTTC.

V usage is TRBV27 and J usage is TRBJ2-7; a weak D match, TRBD2 (5 bases). The CDR3 length is 17 residues. Per the germline V gene, CDR1 is MNHEY and CDR2 is SMNVEV (reference sequence). Trimming removed 5 bases at V and 2 bases at J, with 22 bases between. CDR3 sequence reads: CASSPGLSGPRAYEQYF. The CDR3 DNA follows: TGTGCCAGCAGTCCCGGACTCTCTGGCCCCCGAGCCTACGAGCAGTACTTC.